The present TCR beta chain was sequenced within a study of shared clonotypes between healthy human individuals. Study in general: Each donor had three CD4 naive, three CD4 memory, two CD8 naive and one CD8 memory plate.

The repertoire was sequenced with immunoSEQ multiplex PCR; TCRdb's copy has only in-frame clones and lacks some. This sample yields millions of clones, of which about 95% are seen a single time; about 1.1% belongs to the top ten. The germline gives CDR1 MNHEY, CDR2 SMNVEV (reference sequence). V lost 4 bases and J 5 bases, leaving 15 bases between the germline ends. This CDR3 is built from 15 residues. CD8 cells regarded as naive lacked CD45RO, were positively chosen for CCR7, and omitted terminally differentiated effector memory CD45RA+ cells. The source of this sequence is a man aged 18 to 30 in good health. The specimen sequenced was naive CD8+ T cells sorted from blood. V and J are TRBV27 and TRBJ2-1, with D possibly TRBD2 on 6 matching bases. The DNA for the CDR3 is TGTGCCAGCAGTTCTGGGACGACGGGGGACAATGAGCAGTTCTTC. This encodes CASSSGTTGDNEQFF.